A selection of T cell receptor beta chains follows, all from one sample in a study of post-analysis software for immune sequencing data. TCRdb processed the PCR reads anew with MiXCR; each CDR3 protein has one entry. Of a few hundred thousand distinct CDR3 sequences listed, about 39% are singletons. The sample was blood. The receptors stem from a girl aged 2 to 9 with multiple sclerosis. CDR3s include the opening cysteine and the closing phenylalanine or tryptophan. Fields, in order: CDR3 protein, clone size, J gene, V gene. Size values are once, few and many counts, or a class for expanded clones, and some rows have none.

CDR3 protein: CASRLRGGGADTQYF
clone size: few
J gene: TRBJ2-3
V gene: TRBV12-3/TRBV12-4

CDR3 protein: CASSPTSGYQETQYF
clone size: few
J gene: TRBJ2-5
V gene: TRBV19

CDR3 protein: CATSSTRGRGEKLFF
clone size: .
J gene: TRBJ1-4
V gene: TRBV15

CDR3 protein: CASSPRDRGLASYNSPLHF
clone size: .
J gene: TRBJ1-6
V gene: TRBV14

CDR3 protein: CASRPDQNTEAFF
clone size: once
J gene: TRBJ1-1
V gene: TRBV5-1

CDR3 protein: CASSTAGGPRHTQYF
clone size: .
J gene: TRBJ2-3
V gene: TRBV28

CDR3 protein: CASSLDSLRDGYTF
clone size: .
J gene: TRBJ1-2
V gene: TRBV5-1

CDR3 protein: CASSPGPGRGGNEQFF
clone size: .
J gene: TRBJ2-1
V gene: TRBV6-5

CDR3 protein: CATSRAGDGGYTF
clone size: few
J gene: TRBJ1-2
V gene: TRBV15

CDR3 protein: CASSRAPTQETQYF
clone size: .
J gene: TRBJ2-5
V gene: TRBV7-9

CDR3 protein: CSARGPRQTLGYGYTF
clone size: .
J gene: TRBJ1-2
V gene: TRBV20-1

CDR3 protein: CASSQEGDYYNEQFF
clone size: .
J gene: TRBJ2-1
V gene: TRBV3-1

CDR3 protein: CSVVSGGAPAEQFF
clone size: few
J gene: TRBJ2-1
V gene: TRBV29-1

CDR3 protein: CASSRQGQGSGNTIYF
clone size: .
J gene: TRBJ1-3
V gene: TRBV27

CDR3 protein: CSAAGGVNYGYTF
clone size: .
J gene: TRBJ1-2
V gene: TRBV29-1

CDR3 protein: CASSPLAGNSYEQYF
clone size: .
J gene: TRBJ2-7
V gene: TRBV4-1

CDR3 protein: CSVYWGSTDTQYF
clone size: .
J gene: TRBJ2-3
V gene: TRBV29-1

CDR3 protein: CASSQEVRTNYGYTF
clone size: few
J gene: TRBJ1-2
V gene: TRBV4-1

CDR3 protein: CATSRGGTATNEKLFF
clone size: .
J gene: TRBJ1-4
V gene: TRBV15

CDR3 protein: CASSAHWDSPPDTQYF
clone size: .
J gene: TRBJ2-3
V gene: TRBV27

CDR3 protein: CASSLIRGVGETEAFF
clone size: .
J gene: TRBJ1-1
V gene: TRBV5-1

CDR3 protein: CASSPGLPYNEQFF
clone size: few
J gene: TRBJ2-1
V gene: TRBV27

CDR3 protein: CASNGDRKNTEAFF
clone size: .
J gene: TRBJ1-1
V gene: TRBV19

CDR3 protein: CATSDPAIGDSGANVLTF
clone size: .
J gene: TRBJ2-6
V gene: TRBV24-1

CDR3 protein: CASQGWRETQYF
clone size: few
J gene: TRBJ2-5
V gene: TRBV13

CDR3 protein: CASSFGLWRVQETQYF
clone size: few
J gene: TRBJ2-5
V gene: TRBV7-8

CDR3 protein: CASSQGWVSYNEQFF
clone size: .
J gene: TRBJ2-1
V gene: TRBV3-1

CDR3 protein: CASSLYYAEQFF
clone size: .
J gene: TRBJ2-1
V gene: TRBV28

CDR3 protein: CASSPPRGEDTEAFF
clone size: .
J gene: TRBJ1-1
V gene: TRBV5-1

CDR3 protein: CASSWTSGFPGTTYNEQFF
clone size: .
J gene: TRBJ2-1
V gene: TRBV7-2

CDR3 protein: CASSLAWDRSPTEAFF
clone size: .
J gene: TRBJ1-1
V gene: TRBV11-1

CDR3 protein: CASSLGEGRFSPYEQYF
clone size: few
J gene: TRBJ2-7
V gene: TRBV7-3

CDR3 protein: CASSTRVQETQYF
clone size: few
J gene: TRBJ2-5
V gene: TRBV28

CDR3 protein: CASSSPWGSVDEQYF
clone size: .
J gene: TRBJ2-7
V gene: TRBV6-5

CDR3 protein: CASREQRTGNSPLHF
clone size: once
J gene: TRBJ1-6
V gene: TRBV6-1

CDR3 protein: CASRGNTEAFF
clone size: .
J gene: TRBJ1-1
V gene: TRBV12-3/TRBV12-4

CDR3 protein: CSVGYRGVETQYF
clone size: .
J gene: TRBJ2-5
V gene: TRBV29-1

CDR3 protein: CAISPEGTPLPDTQYF
clone size: .
J gene: TRBJ2-3
V gene: TRBV10-3

CDR3 protein: CASSLYPGGTQRDYEQYF
clone size: .
J gene: .
V gene: TRBV7-8

CDR3 protein: CASSLGVTSSSYEQYF
clone size: .
J gene: TRBJ2-7
V gene: TRBV7-8

CDR3 protein: CASSSYRSPYEQYF
clone size: .
J gene: TRBJ2-7
V gene: TRBV11-2

CDR3 protein: CASTNPETPSGAFF
clone size: .
J gene: TRBJ1-1
V gene: TRBV7-8

CDR3 protein: CASTSSTGGYEQYF
clone size: .
J gene: TRBJ2-7
V gene: TRBV12-3/TRBV12-4

CDR3 protein: CATSRDGPPAGDPDTQYF
clone size: .
J gene: TRBJ2-3
V gene: TRBV15